The rows below give T cell receptor beta chains drawn from one sample of a study of control samples from healthy donors and cancer patients. Only in-frame clones appear in the TCRdb table, and some are missing; sequencing was by immunoSEQ multiplex PCR. Here the sample spans roughly 93,000 clones, around nine tenths being singletons. Sequenced input: PBMCs. The receptors come from a woman between 45 and 65 years old with colorectal cancer. The CDR3 runs from the conserved cysteine through the conserved F or W. A D gene is named only where the DNA matches it firmly. A clone size is listed for some rows: how often the clone was seen (once, few, many), or a class if it is expanded.

D gene: NA; V gene: TRBV24-1; J gene: TRBJ1-1; clone size: few; CDR3 protein: CATSDSGATEAFF; CDR3 DNA: TGTGCCACCAGTGATTCTGGGGCCACTGAAGCTTTCTTT
D gene: NA; V gene: TRBV2; J gene: TRBJ1-2; clone size: NA; CDR3 protein: CASSDLADYGYTF; CDR3 DNA: TGTGCCAGCAGTGATTTAGCAGACTATGGCTACACCTTC
D gene: NA; V gene: TRBV19; J gene: TRBJ2-3; clone size: NA; CDR3 protein: CASSTGSDTQYF; CDR3 DNA: TGTGCCAGTAGTACGGGGTCGGATACGCAGTATTTT
D gene: NA; V gene: TRBV4-3; J gene: TRBJ1-2; clone size: NA; CDR3 protein: CASSQETNYGSLVGGYTF; CDR3 DNA: TGCGCCAGCAGCCAAGAGACTAACTACGGTTCTTTGGTGGGTGGCTACACCTTC
D gene: NA; V gene: TRBV10-1; J gene: TRBJ2-1; clone size: NA; CDR3 protein: CASREGGGPNEQFF; CDR3 DNA: TGCGCCAGCAGAGAAGGTGGCGGACCCAATGAGCAGTTCTTC
D gene: NA; V gene: TRBV19; J gene: TRBJ1-5; clone size: NA; CDR3 protein: CATGGRGYQPQHF; CDR3 DNA: TGTGCCACCGGAGGGCGGGGTTATCAGCCCCAGCATTTT
D gene: NA; V gene: TRBV5-6; J gene: TRBJ1-2; clone size: NA; CDR3 protein: CASSLEDPRGYTF; CDR3 DNA: TGTGCCAGCAGCTTGGAAGACCCCAGGGGCTACACCTTC
D gene: NA; V gene: TRBV12-5; J gene: TRBJ2-5; clone size: NA; CDR3 protein: CASGFSGAETQYF; CDR3 DNA: TGTGCTAGTGGTTTTTCAGGGGCAGAGACCCAGTACTTC
D gene: NA; V gene: TRBV19; J gene: TRBJ1-6; clone size: NA; CDR3 protein: CASRTVPDNSPLHF; CDR3 DNA: TGTGCCAGTCGGACCGTACCCGATAATTCACCCCTCCACTTT
D gene: NA; V gene: TRBV13; J gene: TRBJ1-6; clone size: few; CDR3 protein: CASTIGVSNSPLHF; CDR3 DNA: TGTGCCAGCACCATTGGGGTGTCAAATTCACCCCTCCACTTT